This record concerns one T cell receptor beta chain sequence. Its target is not known. This entry belongs to a study of cytomegalovirus exposure and HLA in healthy donors. Donors likely had unrecorded immune exposures despite being nominally healthy when sampled. Per germline, CDR1 SEHNR and CDR2 FQNEAQ (reference sequence). The CDR3 length is 13 residues. Trimming cost V 1 base and J 2 bases, with 6 bases left between them. 60 Vbeta and 13 Jbeta primers were used in PCR. Produced via immunoSEQ multiplex PCR; TCRdb's table is partial and in-frame only. This sample yields around 120,000 clones, of which about 80% are seen a single time; around 3.3% belongs to the top ten. Overall study findings and caveats: Available immune exposure information was restricted to CMV serostatus only. Previous analysis showed most TCR beta V segments were productive about 87% or about 30% of the time. DRB1 showed the most TCR associations and HLA-C the fewest in a later analysis, as rates varied by HLA locus.

The sample was PBMCs. This chain uses TRBV7-9 with TRBJ2-7; D is unresolved. This receptor was obtained from a male donor in good health and CMV-seronegative. CDR3 in amino acids: CASSLGTTYEQYF. CDR3 nucleotide sequence: TGTGCCAGCAGCTTAGGTACAACCTACGAGCAGTACTTC.